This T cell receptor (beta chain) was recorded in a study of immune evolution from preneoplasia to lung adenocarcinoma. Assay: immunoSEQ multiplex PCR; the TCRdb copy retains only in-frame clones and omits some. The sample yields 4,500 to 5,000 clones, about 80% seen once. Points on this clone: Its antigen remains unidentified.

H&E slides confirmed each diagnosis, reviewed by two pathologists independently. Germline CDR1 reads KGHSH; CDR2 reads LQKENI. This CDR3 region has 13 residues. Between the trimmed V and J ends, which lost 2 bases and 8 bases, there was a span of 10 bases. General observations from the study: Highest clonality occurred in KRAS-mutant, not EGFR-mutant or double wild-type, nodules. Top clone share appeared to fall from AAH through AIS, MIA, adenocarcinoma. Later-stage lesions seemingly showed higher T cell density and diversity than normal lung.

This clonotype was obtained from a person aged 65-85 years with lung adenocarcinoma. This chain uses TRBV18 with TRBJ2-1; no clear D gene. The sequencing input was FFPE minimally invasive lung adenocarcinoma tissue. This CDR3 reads CASSPSVGDEQFF. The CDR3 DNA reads TGTGCCAGCTCACCATCCGTAGGCGATGAGCAGTTCTTC. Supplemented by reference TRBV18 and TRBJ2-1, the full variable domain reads NAGVMQNPRHLVRRRGQEARLRCSPMKGHSHVYWYRQLPEEGLKFMVYLQKENIIDESGMPKERFSAEFPKEGPSILRIQQVVRGDSAAYFCASSPSVGDEQFFGPGTRLTVL.